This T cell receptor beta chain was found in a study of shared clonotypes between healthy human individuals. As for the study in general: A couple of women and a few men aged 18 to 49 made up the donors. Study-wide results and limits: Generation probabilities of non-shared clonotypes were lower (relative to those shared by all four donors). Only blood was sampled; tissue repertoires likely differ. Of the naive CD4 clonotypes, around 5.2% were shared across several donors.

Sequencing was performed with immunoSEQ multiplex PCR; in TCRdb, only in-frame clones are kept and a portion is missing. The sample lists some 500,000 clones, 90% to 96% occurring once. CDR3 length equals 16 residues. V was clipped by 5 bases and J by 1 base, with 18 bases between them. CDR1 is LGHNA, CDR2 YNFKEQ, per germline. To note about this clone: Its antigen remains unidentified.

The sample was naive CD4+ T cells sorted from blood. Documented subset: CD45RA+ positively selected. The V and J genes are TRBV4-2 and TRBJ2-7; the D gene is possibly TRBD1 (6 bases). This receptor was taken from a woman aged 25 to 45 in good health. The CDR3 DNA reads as TGTGCCAGCAGCGACGGGACGTGGGGGCGTTCCTACGAGCAGTACTTC. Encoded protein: CASSDGTWGRSYEQYF.